Shown below are 6 T cell receptor beta chains from a single sample sequenced in a study of identical twins. TCRdb used MiXCR to reprocess the 5' RACE reads, holding one entry per CDR3 protein. There are roughly 490,000 distinct CDR3 sequences in the sample; over 11% occur only once, and approximately 0.98% lies in the top ten. These data were likewise used in another study, on yellow fever vaccine responses in identical twins.

The specimen was CD4+ T cells sorted from blood. All receptors derive from a woman aged 18-35 years in good health.

The V call is TRBV11-1, the J call TRBJ2-5; 11 bases line up with TRBD2. In germline, CDR1 is SGHAT, CDR2 FQDESV (reference sequence). This CDR3 spans 18 amino acids. Trimming removed 4 bases from V and 7 bases from J; junction bases left unmatched: 17. CDR3 protein: CASSSSGTSGTRGGTQYF. In DNA, the CDR3 is TGTGCCAGCAGCTCGTCCGGGACTAGCGGAACCCGAGGGGGGACCCAGTACTTC.

This clonotype was found a few times. The chain carries TRBV11-2 and TRBJ1-4; no firm D call. CDR3 length: 15 residues. CDR1 is SGHAT, CDR2 FQNNGV, per germline. The germline V and J ends were trimmed by 1 base and 4 bases, with 10 bases remaining between them. CDR3 loop: CASSLGPEINEKLFF. In nucleotides, the CDR3 is TGTGCCAGCAGCTTAGGGCCAGAAATTAATGAAAAACTGTTTTTT.

The sample holds a few counts of this clonotype. The J gene is TRBJ2-1, the V gene TRBV6-1; 8 bases align to TRBD2. CDR3 length: 15 amino acids. The V gene end was trimmed by 7 bases and the J gene end by 0 bases; junction bases not matched to a gene: 5. Germline CDR1 and CDR2: MNHNS and SASEGT. The CDR3 reads CASNRLASSYNEQFF. CDR3 DNA: TGTGCCAGCAACCGACTAGCGAGCTCCTACAATGAGCAGTTCTTC.

This sequence joins TRBV30 and TRBJ1-6; no clear D gene. The V and J ends lost 4 bases and 7 bases respectively, with 8 bases between them. Germline CDR1 GTSNPN, CDR2 SVGIG (reference sequence). The CDR3 is 12 residues long. CDR3 in amino acids: CAWTEGNSPLHF. DNA for the CDR3: TGTGCCTGGACGGAGGGAAATTCACCCCTCCACTTT.

This clonotype was detected only a few times. The rearrangement joins TRBV7-9 to TRBJ2-4, with 9 bases lining up with TRBD2. The germline V gene has CDR1 SEHNR and CDR2 FQNEAQ (reference sequence). CDR3 length: 17 residues. Germline trimming cut 1 base from V and 0 bases from J; bases unmatched to any gene: 4. CDR3: CASSLGAGGLAKNIQYF. As DNA, the CDR3 is TGTGCCAGCAGCTTAGGGGCGGGAGGGCTAGCCAAAAACATTCAGTACTTC. Together with reference TRBV7-9 and TRBJ2-4, the CDR3 gives the full variable domain: DTGVSQNPRHKITKRGQNVTFRCDPISEHNRLYWYRQTLGQGPEFLTYFQNEAQLEKSRLLSDRFSAERPKGSFSTLEIQRTEQGDSAMYLCASSLGAGGLAKNIQYFGAGTRLSVL.

The chain combines TRBV18 with TRBJ2-7, with TRBD1 matching over 7 bases. This CDR3 region has 15 residues. The trim removed 4 bases at V and 4 bases at J, leaving 10 bases unmatched. The germline CDR1 and CDR2 sequences are KGHSH and LQKENI. In nucleotides, the CDR3 is TGTGCCAGCTCACTTCCACAGGGGATTTTGTACGAGCAGTACTTC. Amino acids: CASSLPQGILYEQYF. Looking up the rest from reference TRBV18 and TRBJ2-7 gives the full variable domain: NAGVMQNPRHLVRRRGQEARLRCSPMKGHSHVYWYRQLPEEGLKFMVYLQKENIIDESGMPKERFSAEFPKEGPSILRIQQVVRGDSAAYFCASSLPQGILYEQYFGPGTRLTVT.